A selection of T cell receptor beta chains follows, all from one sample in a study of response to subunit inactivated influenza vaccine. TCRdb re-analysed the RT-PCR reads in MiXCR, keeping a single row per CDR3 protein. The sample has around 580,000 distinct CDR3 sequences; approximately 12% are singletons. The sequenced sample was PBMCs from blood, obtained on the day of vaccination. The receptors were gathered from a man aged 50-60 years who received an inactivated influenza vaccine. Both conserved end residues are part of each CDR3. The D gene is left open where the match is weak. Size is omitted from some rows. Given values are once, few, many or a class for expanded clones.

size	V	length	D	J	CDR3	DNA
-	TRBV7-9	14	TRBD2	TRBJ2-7	CASSWEGSLFEQYF	TGTGCCAGCAGCTGGGAGGGATCCCTGTTCGAGCAGTACTTC
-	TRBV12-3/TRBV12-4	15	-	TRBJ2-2	CASNTRGSTTGELFF	TGTGCCAGCAACACCAGGGGCTCCACCACCGGGGAGCTGTTTTTT
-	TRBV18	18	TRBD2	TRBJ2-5	CASSPDGSSGGKLETQYF	TGTGCCAGCTCACCGGACGGGTCTAGCGGGGGAAAATTAGAGACCCAGTACTTC
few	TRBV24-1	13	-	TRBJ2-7	CATSDAGRYEQYF	TGTGCCACCAGTGATGCAGGGAGGTACGAGCAGTACTTC
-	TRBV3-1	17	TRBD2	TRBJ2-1	CASSQTLAGGFYNEQFF	TGTGCCAGCAGCCAAACACTAGCGGGGGGGTTCTACAATGAGCAGTTCTTC
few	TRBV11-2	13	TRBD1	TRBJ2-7	CASSLESGGKQYF	TGTGCCAGCAGCTTAGAGTCAGGGGGAAAGCAGTACTTC
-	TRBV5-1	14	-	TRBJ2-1	CASGVSTGDNEQFF	TGCGCCAGCGGAGTGTCGACAGGAGACAATGAGCAGTTCTTC
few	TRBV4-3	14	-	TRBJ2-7	CASSQDGGMERQYF	TGCGCCAGCAGCCAAGATGGGGGGATGGAGCGGCAGTACTTC
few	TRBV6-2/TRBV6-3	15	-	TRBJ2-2	CASSYSEQLGRELFF	TGTGCCAGCAGTTACTCGGAACAATTGGGCCGGGAGCTGTTTTTT
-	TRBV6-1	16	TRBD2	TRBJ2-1	CASSPLGLAGNNEQFF	TGTGCCAGCAGCCCCCTCGGACTAGCGGGCAACAATGAGCAGTTCTTC
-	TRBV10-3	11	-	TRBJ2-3	CAISGKDTQYF	TGTGCCATCAGTGGGAAAGATACGCAGTATTTT
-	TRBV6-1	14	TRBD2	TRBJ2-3	CASREAGGIDTQYF	TGTGCCAGCCGAGAAGCGGGGGGGATAGATACGCAGTATTTT
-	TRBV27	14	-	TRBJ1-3	CASSLAGPGNTIYF	TGTGCCAGCAGTTTAGCGGGGCCTGGAAACACCATATATTTT
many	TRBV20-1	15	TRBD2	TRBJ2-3	CSASKTSGRADTQYF	TGCAGTGCTAGTAAGACTAGCGGGAGGGCAGATACGCAGTATTTT
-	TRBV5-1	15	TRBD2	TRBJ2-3	CASSDPLAGVDTQYF	TGCGCCAGCAGCGACCCACTAGCGGGGGTGGATACGCAGTATTTT
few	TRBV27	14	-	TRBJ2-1	CASSPTLRGDEQFF	TGTGCCAGCAGTCCCACCCTCAGGGGAGATGAGCAGTTCTTC
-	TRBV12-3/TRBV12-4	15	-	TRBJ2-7	CASSFWGTKREEQYF	TGTGCCAGCAGTTTTTGGGGTACCAAGAGGGAAGAGCAGTACTTC
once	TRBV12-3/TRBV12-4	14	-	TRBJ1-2	CASSLDRNGYGYSF	TGTGCCAGCAGTTTAGACAGGAACGGCTATGGCTACTCCTTC
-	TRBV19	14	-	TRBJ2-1	CASSKNRDANEQFF	TGTGCCAGTAGTAAGAACCGGGACGCCAATGAGCAGTTCTTC
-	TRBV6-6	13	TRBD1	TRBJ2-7	CASSQGQSREQYF	TGTGCCAGCAGTCAGGGACAGTCACGCGAGCAGTACTTC
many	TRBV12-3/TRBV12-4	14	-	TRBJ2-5	CASRPQGTRETQYF	TGTGCCAGCAGACCACAGGGAACAAGAGAGACCCAGTACTTC
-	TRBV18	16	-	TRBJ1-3	CASSTQTVNSGNTIYF	TGTGCCAGCTCAACCCAGACAGTTAACTCTGGAAACACCATATATTTT
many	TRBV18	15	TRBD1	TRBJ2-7	CASSTGTGANYEQYF	TGTGCCAGCTCAACGGGGACAGGGGCGAACTACGAGCAGTACTTC
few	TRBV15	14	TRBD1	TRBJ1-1	CATSNRQGATEAFF	TGTGCCACCAGCAATCGACAGGGAGCGACTGAAGCTTTCTTT
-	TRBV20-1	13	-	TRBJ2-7	CSASPGTPYEQYF	TGCAGTGCTAGCCCAGGGACTCCCTACGAGCAGTACTTC
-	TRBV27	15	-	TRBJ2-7	CASSLSSSPVHEQYF	TGTGCCAGCAGTTTATCAAGCAGCCCCGTCCACGAGCAGTACTTC